Listed here are 14 T cell receptor beta chains from one sample, sequenced in a study of response to subunit inactivated influenza vaccine. In TCRdb, the RT-PCR reads were re-called with MiXCR into one record per CDR3 protein. Of more than 600,000 distinct CDR3 sequences in the sample, less than 20% were seen once. The sample in question was PBMCs from blood, obtained more than 4 days after vaccination. These receptors were collected from a man aged 45-65 years who received an inactivated influenza vaccine.

The rearrangement links TRBV28 to TRBJ2-1; D remains ambiguous. The CDR3 extends over 13 amino acids. Trimming stripped 5 bases from V and 6 bases from J, with 11 bases between. Germline loops: CDR1 MDHEN, CDR2 SYDVKM. The CDR3 coding sequence is TGTGCCAGCAGTACAGCGACAACCAATGAGCAGTTCTTC. This sequence encodes CASSTATTNEQFF.

The DNA for the CDR3 is TGTGCCAGCAATCTACCCAGCCAAGAGACCCAGTACTTC. This gives the protein CASNLPSQETQYF. The V gene is TRBV5-5, the J gene TRBJ2-5; D gene uncertain. Germline V gives CDR1 SGHKS, CDR2 YYEKEE (reference sequence). This CDR3 is built from 13 residues. The germline V and J ends were trimmed by 6 bases and 1 base, with 10 bases remaining between them.

This clonotype appeared a few times. V gene TRBV9 combines with J gene TRBJ2-7; D unresolved. The CDR3 has 14 amino acids. The germline V and J ends were trimmed by 4 bases and 6 bases, with 17 bases remaining between them. The germline V gene encodes CDR1 SGDLS and CDR2 YYNGEE. CDR3 loop: CASSPAIGSGEQYF. The CDR3 coding sequence is TGTGCCAGCAGCCCCGCTATCGGGTCCGGCGAGCAGTACTTC.

This clonotype showed up just a few times. The J gene is TRBJ2-2, the V gene TRBV7-9; the D gene is possibly TRBD2 (6 bases). Trimming removed 11 bases from V and 7 bases from J, with 17 bases in between. The CDR3 spans 13 residues. In germline, CDR1 is SEHNR, CDR2 FQNEAQ (reference sequence). CDR3 nucleotides: TGTGCCGCCCGGGTCGGGGGATTCGGGGAGCTGTTTTTT. It codes for CAARVGGFGELFF.

The chain employs TRBV7-9 and TRBJ2-1; 9 nucleotides agree with TRBD1. The germline CDR1 and CDR2 sequences are SEHNR and FQNEAQ (reference sequence). V lost 6 bases to trimming and J lost 15 bases; unmatched junction nucleotides: 9. This CDR3 region has 12 residues. The CDR3 loop is CASSPGTGRPFF. Written as DNA, the CDR3 is TGTGCCAGCAGTCCCGGGACAGGGAGGCCGTTCTTC. Looking up the rest from reference TRBV7-9 and TRBJ2-1 gives the full variable domain: DTGVSQNPRHKITKRGQNVTFRCDPISEHNRLYWYRQTLGQGPEFLTYFQNEAQLEKSRLLSDRFSAERPKGSFSTLEIQRTEQGDSAMYLCASSPGTGRPFFGPGTRLTVL.

This clonotype has a handful of counts. The CDR3 here is CASSSRTSGRRGTQYF. In DNA form, the CDR3 reads TGTGCCAGCAGTTCCCGAACTAGCGGGAGACGGGGTACGCAGTATTTT. The chain joins TRBV6-2 or TRBV6-3 to TRBJ2-3; 11 bases line up with TRBD2. With V trimmed by 4 bases and J by 8 bases, 11 bases remained unmatched. The CDR3 covers 16 residues. The germline V gene encodes CDR1 MNHEY and CDR2 SVGEGT.

This clonotype was detected a few times. The chain joins TRBV20-1 to TRBJ2-7; 8 bases are shared with TRBD2. V lost 5 bases and J lost 0; bases outside the gene matches: 9. The CDR3 has 15 amino acids. Germline CDR1 DFQATT, CDR2 SNEGSKA (reference sequence). DNA of the CDR3: TGCAGTGCTGAACCCTCAGCGGGAGTCTCCTACGAGCAGTACTTC. As protein: CSAEPSAGVSYEQYF.

The chain is built from TRBV15 and TRBJ2-2, with D perhaps matching TRBD1 (5 bases). The CDR3 is made up of 14 amino acids. V shed 4 bases and J shed 4 bases, with 10 bases lying between them. Germline V gene sequence: CDR1 LNHNV, CDR2 YYDKDF (reference sequence). The CDR3, as DNA: TGTGCCACCAGCATTAGGGGCCTCACCGGGGAGCTGTTTTTT. Protein: CATSIRGLTGELFF.

V gene TRBV10-3 combines with J gene TRBJ2-7; 8 nucleotides align to TRBD1. Germline CDR1 is ENHRY and CDR2 is SYGVKD. J lost 6 bases, V lost 2 bases, and 9 bases had no gene match. This CDR3 is built from 15 residues. Here the CDR3 DNA reads TGTGCCATCAGTGAGCCCTGGACAGGGACTGCCGAGCAGTACTTC. It translates to CAISEPWTGTAEQYF.

The V gene is TRBV5-1, the J gene TRBJ2-2; D ambiguous. This CDR3 contains 15 residues. Trimming cost V 0 bases and J 5 bases, with 11 bases left between them. Germline CDR1 is SGHRS and CDR2 is YFSETQ. The CDR3 sequence: CASSLERVGTGELFF. CDR3 in DNA: TGCGCCAGCAGCTTGGAAAGGGTCGGGACCGGGGAGCTGTTTTTT.

The V gene is TRBV5-1, the J gene TRBJ2-2; the D is unclear. Germline CDR1 reads SGHRS; CDR2 reads YFSETQ. The germline V and J ends were trimmed by 4 bases and 4 bases, with 5 bases remaining between them. The CDR3 spans 12 residues. CDR3: CASSRVTGELFF. Written as DNA, the CDR3 is TGCGCCAGCAGCCGTGTCACCGGGGAGCTGTTTTTT.

This clonotype was found a few times. The V and J genes are TRBV7-8 and TRBJ2-1, with D unclear. CDR1 and CDR2 (germline): SGHVS, FQNEAQ. The CDR3 is 15 amino acids. Deletions cut 1 base from V and 10 bases from J, with 17 bases between. CDR3: CASSLGRLGDEEQFF. DNA for the CDR3: TGTGCCAGCAGCTTAGGGCGTTTGGGCGATGAGGAGCAGTTCTTC.

The chain carries TRBV11-2 and TRBJ2-3; D may be TRBD1 (5 bases). The V gene's germline CDR1 is SGHAT and CDR2 FQNNGV. The CDR3 sequence is 15 residues long. With 5 bases removed from V and 5 bases from J, the gap between germline ends came to 17 bases. The CDR3 is CASSPTPQGRDTQYF. The CDR3 nucleotides read TGTGCCAGCAGCCCGACCCCGCAGGGTCGAGATACGCAGTATTTT. Based on the CDR3 plus reference TRBV11-2 and TRBJ2-3, the full variable domain is EAGVAQSPRYKIIEKRQSVAFWCNPISGHATLYWYQQILGQGPKLLIQFQNNGVVDDSQLPKDRFSAERLKGVDSTLKIQPAKLEDSAVYLCASSPTPQGRDTQYFGPGTRLTVL.

This clonotype was found a few times. The rearrangement uses TRBV10-1 and TRBJ2-2; 7 bases agree with TRBD1. Germline V gives CDR1 WNHNN, CDR2 SYGVQD (reference sequence). The CDR3 contains 15 residues. V shed 3 bases and J 5 bases; nucleotides not matched to a gene: 6. The chain's CDR3 is CASSDNAGGTGELFF. The DNA for the CDR3 is TGCGCCAGCAGTGATAACGCAGGGGGAACCGGGGAGCTGTTTTTT.